This T cell receptor (beta chain) was recovered during a study of blood T cells in healthy people across ages. Combining a sample-barcoded 5' primer with a J-beta primer mix, a second PCR ran for roughly 7 to 11 cycles. Each CDR3 protein is one row after TCRdb ran MiXCR on the 5' RACE reads. The profile shows about 1.4 million distinct CDR3 sequences, approximately 59% of them singletons. This clonotype was seen a single time. An end of the junction differs from the germline gene, which may be a read error. Each sample provided at least 6 micrograms of extracted total RNA. The TCR comes from a man between 18 and 35 years old in good health. What was sequenced was blood.

The CDR3 reads CASSRPGQGDDQFF. CDR3 nucleotide sequence: TGTGCCAGCAGCCGACCGGGACAGGGCGATGATCAGTTCTTC. The chain recombines TRBV3-1 with TRBJ2-1; 9 bases map to TRBD1. Germline CDR1 reads LGHDT; CDR2 reads YNNKEL (reference sequence). CDR3 size: 14 residues.